The source of this T cell receptor beta chain is a study of beta chain features in type 1 diabetes. Of the isolated RNA, all was reverse transcribed, and so the sequenced material was expressed TCRB transcripts. Generated by immunoSEQ multiplex PCR, the TCRdb table keeps only in-frame clones and is missing some. This sample has approximately 150,000 clones, with less than 9.5% found just once. Germline CDR1 reads GTSNPN; CDR2 reads SVGIG (reference sequence). Losses at the gene ends were 7 bases for V and 5 bases for J; bases not matched to a gene: 6. The CDR3 consists of 13 residues. This clone was counted a few times.

The origin of this receptor is a woman younger than 30 in good health. The rearrangement joins TRBV30 to TRBJ1-5; 9 bases are shared with TRBD1. The sample consisted of central memory CD4+ T cells from blood. CDR3 bases: TGTGCCTCGGGACAGGGCTCCGATCAGCCCCAGCATTTT. This encodes CASGQGSDQPQHF. The full variable domain, in which reference TRBV30 and TRBJ1-5 provide the parts outside the CDR3, is SQTIHQWPATLVQPVGSPLSLECTVEGTSNPNLYWYRQAAGRGLQLLFYSVGIGQISSEVPQNLSASRPQDRQFILSSKKLLLSDSGFYLCASGQGSDQPQHFGDGTRLSIL.